Below, one T cell receptor (beta chain) is given with its context. The antigen is not known. Trimming removed 0 bases at V and 3 bases at J, with 22 bases between. CDR3 length: 18 residues. Germline CDR1 reads SGHRS; CDR2 reads YFSETQ. The data were produced by immunoSEQ multiplex PCR, yet TCRdb's version contains in-frame clones alone and is incomplete. The data contain more than 200,000 clones, about three quarters of them singletons. This entry belongs to a study of cytotoxic CD8 clonotypes in ibrutinib-treated CLL. Study at large: Complete response was seen in 2 patients and partial in some 24; about twelve progressed and around 14 stayed remitted after a median roughly 65 months.

Regarding the study as a whole: Increased clonality at ibrutinib response gave way to a return toward baseline at progression.

The chain joins TRBV5-1 to TRBJ2-7; possible D gene TRBD2, 6 bases. This TCR came from a human donor with chronic lymphocytic leukemia. Material: PBMCs, obtained after 24 months of ibrutinib treatment. CDR3 residues: CASSLGNSVTRPGYEQYF. As DNA, the CDR3 is TGCGCCAGCAGCTTGGGGAATAGCGTGACTAGACCCGGCTACGAGCAGTACTTC.